This TCR beta chain was retrieved from a study of T cell responses to AZD1222 COVID-19 vaccine (dated by TCRdb to the early 2020s). Describing the broader study: AZD1222 recipients given second doses at about 4 weeks or at about 12 weeks were pooled, since spike-specific TCR depth and breadth were not found to differ between the two schedules. A total of 230 to 250 trial participants underwent TCR sequencing, of whom some 200 had received two doses of AZD1222 and 26 had received two doses of the MenACWY control vaccine. Trial participants were enrolled by age into 18-55, 56-69 and 70-plus year subgroups, with roughly 150, 30 and 60 TCR-sequenced participants respectively.

The CDR3 regions of human TCRbeta chains were subjected to immunosequencing. Under the source paper's analysis protocol: Repertoire TCRs were checked for matches against a reference library of SARS-CoV-2-specific TCRs that had been generated using the MIRA antigen-specificity platform. Breadth meant the fraction of unique TCRs that were SARS-CoV-2-associated, whereas depth meant the fraction of total T cells that were SARS-CoV-2-associated. Using the MIRA data, each spike-specific TCR was mapped to the spike region that the TCR reacts to and placed in a CD4 or CD8 class. Log10-transformed breadth and depth values were compared by one-way ANOVA with Sidak's multiple comparisons tests. Here the immuneACCESS table is served through TCRdb, limited to in-frame sequences with V and J called. Missing clones are a known gap in these copies; in checked studies unresolved V genes cover under half, and the rest lacks a known reason. The D gene and trimming were derived from the DNA, and the V and J assignments and clone size from that table. This sample has 110,000 or so clones in its table, and approximately 90% of those were observed once. The top ten constitute 4% to 5% of the sample.

The sample's time point label, decoded: baseline before first vaccination. Samples from vaccinated people were obtained from the UK trials COV001 and COV002, which included a single-blind randomized controlled phase 2/3 trial of AZD1222 (ChAdOx1 nCoV-19) in healthy adults. For TCRbeta chain sequencing, PBMC samples from trial participants were taken at day 0 and at day 28 after the second dose. Of note for this clone: The specificity of this receptor is unknown. Qualities for individual bases were not recorded, and no much larger clone is one base off.

Overall study results and their limits: In the small 56-69-year group, the increase in depth fell short of significance, most likely because of low power. No day 14 peak-response samples were available, so repertoires were characterized only after the peak T cell response. Participants were mostly white British, with more females than males. The authors suggested clonal diversity may have been underestimated. Conclusions about previously exposed vaccinees are limited because only a handful of AZD1222 recipients were SARS-CoV-2 seropositive at baseline. Nearly half of unique spike-specific TCRs reportedly recognized epitopes outside regions mutated in the B.1.351 and B.1.1.7 variants. A significant rise in spike-specific TCR breadth and depth was observed after two AZD1222 doses relative to day 0 and relative to MenACWY recipients. The whole spike protein was spanned by vaccine-associated CD4 TCRs, and dominant responses were seen in regions 160-218 and 743-854.

The receptor was derived from an adult in good health. Here the sequenced sample was peripheral blood, taken on day 0 of AZD1222 vaccination.

At the DNA level, the sequence is TGTGCCAGCAGTCCCGACAGACTGAACACTGAAGCTTTCTTT. This is translated as CASSPDRLNTEAFF. The chain uses TRBV6-2 or TRBV6-3 and TRBJ1-1; TRBD1 might be the D gene, on 5 matching bases. CDR1 and CDR2 are read off the germline V gene as MNHEY and SVGEGT. The CDR3 spans 14 residues, from the cysteine through the phenylalanine. The retained sequence is limited to the CDR3, 42 bases, with the frame set at the first base. V is cut by 5 bases and J by 0 bases, and the space between the germline ends is 10 bases.